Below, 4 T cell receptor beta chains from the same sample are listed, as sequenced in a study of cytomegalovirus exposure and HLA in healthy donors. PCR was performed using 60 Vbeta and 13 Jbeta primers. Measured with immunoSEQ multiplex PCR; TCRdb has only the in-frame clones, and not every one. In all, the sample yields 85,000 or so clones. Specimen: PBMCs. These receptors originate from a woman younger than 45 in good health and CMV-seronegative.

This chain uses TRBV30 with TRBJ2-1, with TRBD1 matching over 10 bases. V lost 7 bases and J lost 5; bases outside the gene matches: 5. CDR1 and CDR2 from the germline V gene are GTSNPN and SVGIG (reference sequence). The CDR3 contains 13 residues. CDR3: CAYRDRGDNEQFF. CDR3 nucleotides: TGTGCCTACCGGGACAGGGGTGACAATGAGCAGTTCTTC.

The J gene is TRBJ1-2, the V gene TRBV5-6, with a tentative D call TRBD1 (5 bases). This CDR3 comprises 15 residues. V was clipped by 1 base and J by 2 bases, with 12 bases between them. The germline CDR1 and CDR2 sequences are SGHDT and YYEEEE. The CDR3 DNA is TGTGCCAGCAGCTTGTATATGGCAGGGAACTATGGCTACACCTTC. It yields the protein CASSLYMAGNYGYTF.

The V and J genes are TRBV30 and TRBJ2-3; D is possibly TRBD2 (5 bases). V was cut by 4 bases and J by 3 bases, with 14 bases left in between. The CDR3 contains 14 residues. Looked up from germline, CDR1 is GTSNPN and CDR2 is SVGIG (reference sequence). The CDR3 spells CAWNRELGTDTQYF. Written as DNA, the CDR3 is TGTGCCTGGAACCGGGAATTGGGTACAGATACGCAGTATTTT.

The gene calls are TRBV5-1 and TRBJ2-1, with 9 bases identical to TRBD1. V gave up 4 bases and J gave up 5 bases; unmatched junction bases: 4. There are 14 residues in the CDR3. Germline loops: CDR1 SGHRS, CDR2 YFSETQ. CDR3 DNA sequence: TGCGCCAGCAGCGGACAGGGGTTGGACAATGAGCAGTTCTTC. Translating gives CASSGQGLDNEQFF.